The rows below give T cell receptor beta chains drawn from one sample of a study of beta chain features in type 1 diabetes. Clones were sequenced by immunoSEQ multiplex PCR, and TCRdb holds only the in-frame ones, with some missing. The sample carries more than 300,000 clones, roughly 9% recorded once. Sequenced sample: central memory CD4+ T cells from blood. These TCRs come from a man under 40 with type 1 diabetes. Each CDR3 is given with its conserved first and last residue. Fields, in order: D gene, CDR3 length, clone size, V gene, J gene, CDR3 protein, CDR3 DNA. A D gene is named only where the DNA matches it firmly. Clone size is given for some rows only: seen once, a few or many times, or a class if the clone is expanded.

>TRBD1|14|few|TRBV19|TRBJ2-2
CASQRDRATGELFF
TGTGCCAGCCAGCGGGACAGGGCTACCGGGGAGCTGTTTTTT
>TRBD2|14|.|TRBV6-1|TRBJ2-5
CASHIAGGRETQYF
TGTGCCAGCCACATAGCGGGGGGGCGTGAGACCCAGTACTTC
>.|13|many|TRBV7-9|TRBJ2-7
CAMPRGSSYEQYF
TGTGCCATGCCAAGGGGCAGCTCCTACGAGCAGTACTTC
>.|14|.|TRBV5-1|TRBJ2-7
CASSQGGSSYEQYF
TGCGCCAGCAGCCAAGGGGGGAGCTCCTACGAGCAGTACTTC
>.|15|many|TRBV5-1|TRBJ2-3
CASSLATTDTDTQYF
TGCGCCAGCAGCTTGGCGACTACCGACACAGATACGCAGTATTTT
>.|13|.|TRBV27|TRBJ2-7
CASSLKPTYEQYF
TGTGCCAGCAGTTTAAAGCCCACCTACGAGCAGTACTTC
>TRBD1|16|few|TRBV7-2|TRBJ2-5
CASSLGTGQTGETQYF
TGTGCCAGCAGCTTAGGGACAGGCCAAACTGGGGAGACCCAGTACTTC
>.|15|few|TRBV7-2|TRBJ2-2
CASSLYGANTGELFF
TGTGCCAGCAGCTTATATGGGGCAAACACCGGGGAGCTGTTTTTT
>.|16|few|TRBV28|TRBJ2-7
CASSLETGAIFYEQYF
TGTGCCAGCAGTTTAGAAACCGGGGCAATCTTCTACGAGCAGTACTTC
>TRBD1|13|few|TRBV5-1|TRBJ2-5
CASSRGLQETQYF
TGCGCCAGCAGTAGGGGGCTTCAAGAGACCCAGTACTTC
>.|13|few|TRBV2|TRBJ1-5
CASSEAGLQPQHF
TGTGCCAGCAGTGAAGCCGGGCTTCAGCCCCAGCATTTT
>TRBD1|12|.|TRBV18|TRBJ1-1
CASSPGTVEAFF
TGTGCCAGCTCACCCGGGACAGTTGAAGCTTTCTTT
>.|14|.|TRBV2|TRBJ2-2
CASVGQSNTGELFF
TGTGCCAGCGTTGGACAGTCGAACACCGGGGAGCTGTTTTTT
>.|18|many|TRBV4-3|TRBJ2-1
CASSQGQVGSVGRTEQFF
TGCGCCAGCAGCCAAGGACAGGTCGGGTCCGTGGGGCGAACTGAGCAGTTCTTC